This T cell receptor beta chain was documented in a study of blood T cell repertoires in COVID-19 (dated by TCRdb to the early 2020s). Broadly, across the study: Samples covering the acute and convalescent phases of COVID-19 were provided by collaborators in the United States, Italy and Spain. Nearly every sample came with metadata listing a de-identified subject ID, COVID-19 status, age in years and sex. A freely available public database, intended as a resource for researchers studying the immune response to SARS-CoV-2, is where the repertoires were released. Deeply sampled blood TCRbeta repertoires from subjects exposed to, actively infected with, or recovered from COVID-19 were included in the dataset. Samples were obtained from the ongoing ImmuneRACE study (first 160 participants) and from roughly 1,300 subjects provided by 6 global collaborators. The material from the prospective study consisted of cDNA or gDNA derived from T cells, B-cell-depleted T cells, or PBMCs. Where HLA class I and class II types were available, the types were taken from metadata supplied by the sample provider, not from assay-based typing. The full study reports these points: How much clinical and demographic metadata was included differed by source and by participant, and the metadata was provided uncurated.

A few counts support this clone. Its antigen remains undetermined. The input lacks base qualities; no much larger clone sits a single base away. TCRbeta CDR3 regions were amplified from genomic DNA by means of the immunoSEQ Assay, a bias-controlled multiplex PCR. The study's own analysis went as follows. Nucleated cell counts per sample were estimated from amplification of reference gene primers within the assay. To quantify the absolute abundance of each unique TCRbeta CDR3 rearrangement, sequence reads were collapsed and filtered. For each sample, productive Simpson clonality was calculated as the square root of Simpson's diversity index across productive rearrangements. Drawn from immuneACCESS, this table holds only the in-frame rearrangements with V and J called that TCRdb kept. Clones are partly lost; checked studies trace under half to an unresolved V gene and leave the rest unexplained. The V and J calls and clone size were taken over from that table, and D and trimming were inferred from the DNA. The table for this sample lists tens of thousands of clones; 88% of them were counted only once. Approximately 5.1% of the sample is held by the ten biggest clonotypes.

V loses 4 bases at its end and J loses 1 base; junction bases beyond the gene matches: 0. CDR1 and CDR2, looked up from the germline V gene (reference sequence), are LNHDA and SQIVND. The cysteine opens and the phenylalanine closes a CDR3 of 13 amino acids. Of all the DNA, just the CDR3 is kept, 39 bases in frame from base 1. Whole blood was collected in K2EDTA tubes by collaborating institutions according to the institutions' own protocols. For TCRbeta analysis, collaborators shipped samples as frozen whole blood, isolated PBMCs, or DNA extracted from either of those sample types. The chain is assembled from TRBV19 and TRBJ1-1; 7 of the junction bases match TRBD1. The receptor was derived from a woman of 80 years or more with acute or convalescent COVID-19. Sequenced input: peripheral blood. Read as DNA, the sequence is TGTGCCAGTAGTAAGGGGGCGAACACTGAAGCTTTCTTT. Its coded protein is CASSKGANTEAFF.